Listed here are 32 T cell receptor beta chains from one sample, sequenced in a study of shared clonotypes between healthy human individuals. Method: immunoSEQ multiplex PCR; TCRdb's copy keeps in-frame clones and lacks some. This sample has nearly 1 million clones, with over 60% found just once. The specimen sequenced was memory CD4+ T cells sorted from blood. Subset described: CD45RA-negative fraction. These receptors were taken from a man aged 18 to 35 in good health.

The DNA of the CDR3 is TGTGCCAGCAGCTCTTCCGGGAATCCTAACTATGGCTACACCTTC. Amino acid sequence: CASSSSGNPNYGYTF. The chain couples TRBV5-4 to TRBJ1-2; D ambiguous. The V end was cut by 3 bases, the J end by 0 bases, with 12 bases between. Germline CDR1 reads SGHNT; CDR2 reads YYREEE (reference sequence). This CDR3 has 15 residues. Variable domain in full (rest from reference TRBV5-4 and TRBJ1-2): ETGVTQSPTHLIKTRGQQVTLRCSSQSGHNTVSWYQQALGQGPQFIFQYYREEENGRGNFPPRFSGLQFPNYSSELNVNALELDDSALYLCASSSSGNPNYGYTFGSGTRLTVV.

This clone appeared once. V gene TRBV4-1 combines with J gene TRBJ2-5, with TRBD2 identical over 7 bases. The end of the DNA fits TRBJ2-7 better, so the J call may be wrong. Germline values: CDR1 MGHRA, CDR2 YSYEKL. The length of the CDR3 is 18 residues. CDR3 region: CASSQAPGGRTISYEQYF. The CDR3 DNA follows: TGCGCCAGCAGCCAAGCCCCCGGCGGGAGAACAATTTCTTACGAGCAGTACTTC.

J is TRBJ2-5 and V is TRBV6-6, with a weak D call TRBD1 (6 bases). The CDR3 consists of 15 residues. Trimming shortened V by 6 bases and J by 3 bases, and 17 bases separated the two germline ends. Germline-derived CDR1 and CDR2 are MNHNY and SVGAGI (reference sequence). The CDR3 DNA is TGTGCCAGCAGCCCGGGACAACCAGGGGAAGAGACCCAGTACTTC. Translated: CASSPGQPGEETQYF.

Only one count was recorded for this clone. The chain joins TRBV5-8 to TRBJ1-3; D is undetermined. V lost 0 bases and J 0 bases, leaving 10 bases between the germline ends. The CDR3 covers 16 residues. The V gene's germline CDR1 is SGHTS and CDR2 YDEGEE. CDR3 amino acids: CASSLGGWNSGNTIYF. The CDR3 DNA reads TGTGCCAGCAGCTTGGGTGGCTGGAACTCTGGAAACACCATATATTTT.

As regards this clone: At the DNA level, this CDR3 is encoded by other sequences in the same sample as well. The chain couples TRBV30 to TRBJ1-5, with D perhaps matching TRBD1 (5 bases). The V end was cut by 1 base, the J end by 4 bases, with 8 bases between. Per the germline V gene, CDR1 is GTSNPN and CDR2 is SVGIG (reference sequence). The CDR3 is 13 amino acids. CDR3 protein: CAWSEQGNQPQHF. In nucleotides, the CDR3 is TGTGCCTGGAGTGAGCAGGGAAATCAGCCCCAGCATTTT.

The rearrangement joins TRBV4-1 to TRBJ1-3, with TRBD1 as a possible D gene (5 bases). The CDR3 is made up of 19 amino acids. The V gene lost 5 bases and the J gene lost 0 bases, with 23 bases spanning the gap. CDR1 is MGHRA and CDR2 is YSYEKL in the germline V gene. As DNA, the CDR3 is TGCGCCAGCAGCAAAGGAAGGGGTGGAGGTGGAAGCTCTGGAAACACCATATATTTT. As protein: CASSKGRGGGGSSGNTIYF.

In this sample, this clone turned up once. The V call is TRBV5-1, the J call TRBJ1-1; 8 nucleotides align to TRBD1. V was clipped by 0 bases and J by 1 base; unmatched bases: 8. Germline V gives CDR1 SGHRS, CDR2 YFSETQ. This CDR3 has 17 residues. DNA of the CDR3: TGCGCCAGCAGCTTGGATCCCCCCGGGACAGGGAACACTGAAGCTTTCTTT. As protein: CASSLDPPGTGNTEAFF.

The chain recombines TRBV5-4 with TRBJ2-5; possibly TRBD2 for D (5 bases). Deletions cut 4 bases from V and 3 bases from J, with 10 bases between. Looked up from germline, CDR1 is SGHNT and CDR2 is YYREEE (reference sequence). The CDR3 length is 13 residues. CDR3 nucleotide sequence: TGTGCCAGCAGCCCGGGATTTGAAGAGACCCAGTACTTC. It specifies CASSPGFEETQYF.

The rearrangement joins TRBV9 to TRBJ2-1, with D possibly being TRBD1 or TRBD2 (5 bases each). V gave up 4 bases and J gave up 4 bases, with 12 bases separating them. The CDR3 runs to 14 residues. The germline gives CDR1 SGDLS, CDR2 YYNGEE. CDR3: CASSLGPEYNEQFF. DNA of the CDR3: TGTGCCAGCAGCTTGGGACCGGAGTACAATGAGCAGTTCTTC.

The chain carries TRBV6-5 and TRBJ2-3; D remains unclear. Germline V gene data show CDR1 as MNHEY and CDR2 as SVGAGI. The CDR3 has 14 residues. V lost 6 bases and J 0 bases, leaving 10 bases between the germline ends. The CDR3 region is CASRVQASTDTQYF. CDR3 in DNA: TGTGCCAGCAGAGTCCAGGCAAGCACAGATACGCAGTATTTT.

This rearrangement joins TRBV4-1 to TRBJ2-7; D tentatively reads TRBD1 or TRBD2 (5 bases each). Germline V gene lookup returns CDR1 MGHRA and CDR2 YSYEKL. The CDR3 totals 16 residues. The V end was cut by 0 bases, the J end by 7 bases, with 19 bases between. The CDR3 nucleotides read TGCGCCAGCAGCCAAGATTGGGGGACGGTGTTTAGGGAGCAGTACTTC. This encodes CASSQDWGTVFREQYF.

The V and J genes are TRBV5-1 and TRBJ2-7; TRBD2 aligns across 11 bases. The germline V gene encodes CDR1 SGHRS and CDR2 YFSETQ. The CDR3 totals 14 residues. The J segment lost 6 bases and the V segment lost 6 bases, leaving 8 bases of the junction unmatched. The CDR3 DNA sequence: TGCGCCAGCACCGCCGGGGGGACTAGCGGCGAGCAGTACTTC. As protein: CASTAGGTSGEQYF.

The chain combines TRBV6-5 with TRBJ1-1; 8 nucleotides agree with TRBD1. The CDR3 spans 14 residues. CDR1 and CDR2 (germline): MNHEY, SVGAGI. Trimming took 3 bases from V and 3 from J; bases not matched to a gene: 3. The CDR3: CASSYQGADTEAFF. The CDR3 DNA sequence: TGTGCCAGCAGTTATCAGGGGGCCGACACTGAAGCTTTCTTT.

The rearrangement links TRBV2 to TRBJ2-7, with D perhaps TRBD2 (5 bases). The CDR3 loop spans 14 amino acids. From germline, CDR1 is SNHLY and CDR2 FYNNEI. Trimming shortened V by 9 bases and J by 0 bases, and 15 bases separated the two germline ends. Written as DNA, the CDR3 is TGTGCCAGTTGGTATTCGGGATCCTCCTACGAGCAGTACTTC. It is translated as CASWYSGSSYEQYF.

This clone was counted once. The CDR3: CASSGQAGEYYEQYF. DNA of the CDR3: TGTGCCAGCAGTGGTCAGGCAGGGGAATACTACGAGCAGTACTTC. The gene calls are TRBV6-1 and TRBJ2-7; D is perhaps TRBD1 (6 bases). Trimming removed 4 bases from V and 3 bases from J, with 16 bases in between. The CDR3 spans 15 residues. Germline CDR1 is MNHNS and CDR2 is SASEGT.

Written as DNA, the CDR3 is TGCGCCAGCAGCTTGGAAACGGGGAGGAATGAAGCTTTCTTT. Its translation: CASSLETGRNEAFF. The chain couples TRBV5-1 to TRBJ1-1; D is unclear. The V gene's germline CDR1 is SGHRS and CDR2 YFSETQ. This CDR3 is 14 amino acids long. Trimming cost V 0 bases and J 7 bases, with 13 bases left between them.

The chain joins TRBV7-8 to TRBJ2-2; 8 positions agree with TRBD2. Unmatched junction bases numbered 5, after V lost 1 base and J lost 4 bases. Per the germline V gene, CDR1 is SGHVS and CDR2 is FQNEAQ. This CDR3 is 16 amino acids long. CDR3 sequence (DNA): TGTGCCAGCAGCTTAGGCGCGGGGGGCCTCACCGGGGAGCTGTTTTTT. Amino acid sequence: CASSLGAGGLTGELFF. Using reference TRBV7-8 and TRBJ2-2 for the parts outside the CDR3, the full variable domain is GAGVSQSPRYKVAKRGQDVALRCDPISGHVSLFWYQQALGQGPEFLTYFQNEAQLDKSGLPSDRFFAERPEGSVSTLKIQRTQQEDSAVYLCASSLGAGGLTGELFFGEGSRLTVL.

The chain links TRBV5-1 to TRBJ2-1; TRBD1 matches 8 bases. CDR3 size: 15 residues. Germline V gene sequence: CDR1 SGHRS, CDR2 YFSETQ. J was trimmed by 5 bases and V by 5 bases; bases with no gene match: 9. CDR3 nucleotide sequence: TGCGCCAGCAGGTCGGGACAGGCCCTTGACAATGAGCAGTTCTTC. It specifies CASRSGQALDNEQFF.

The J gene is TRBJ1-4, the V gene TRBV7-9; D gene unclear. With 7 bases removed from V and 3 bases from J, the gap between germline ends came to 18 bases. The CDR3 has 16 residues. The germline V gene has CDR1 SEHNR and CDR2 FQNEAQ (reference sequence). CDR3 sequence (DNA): TGTGCCAGCAAAGCCGGAGGGTTCGGGGCTAATGAAAAACTGTTTTTT. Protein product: CASKAGGFGANEKLFF.

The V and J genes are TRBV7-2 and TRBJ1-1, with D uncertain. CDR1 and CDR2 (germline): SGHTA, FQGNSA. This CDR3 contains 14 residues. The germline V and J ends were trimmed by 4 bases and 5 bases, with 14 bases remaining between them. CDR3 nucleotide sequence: TGTGCCAGCAGCTCAGGCCTCGTAGGAACTGAAGCTTTCTTT. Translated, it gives CASSSGLVGTEAFF.

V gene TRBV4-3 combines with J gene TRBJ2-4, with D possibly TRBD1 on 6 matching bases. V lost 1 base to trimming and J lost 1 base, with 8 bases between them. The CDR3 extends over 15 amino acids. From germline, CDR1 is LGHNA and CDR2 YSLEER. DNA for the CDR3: TGCGCCAGCAGCCAAGTCAGGGGTGCCAAAAACATTCAGTACTTC. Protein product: CASSQVRGAKNIQYF.

The CDR3: CASSTTGGRNEQFF. The CDR3 DNA reads as TGTGCCAGTAGTACAACAGGGGGGAGGAATGAGCAGTTCTTC. The rearrangement links TRBV19 to TRBJ2-1; TRBD1 aligns across 8 bases. This CDR3 comprises 14 residues. Per germline, CDR1 LNHDA and CDR2 SQIVND (reference sequence). Trimming at V came to 4 bases and at J to 7 bases, leaving 6 bases not matched to a gene. The whole variable domain, filled in from reference TRBV19 and TRBJ2-1, reads DGGITQSPKYLFRKEGQNVTLSCEQNLNHDAMYWYRQDPGQGLRLIYYSQIVNDFQKGDIAEGYSVSREKKESFPLTVTSAQKNPTAFYLCASSTTGGRNEQFFGPGTRLTVL.

The CDR3 here is CAWRASGAYNEQFF. In DNA form, the CDR3 reads TGTGCCTGGCGAGCTAGCGGAGCATACAATGAGCAGTTCTTC. The chain couples TRBV30 to TRBJ2-1; 7 nucleotides agree with TRBD2. The trim removed 5 bases at V and 4 bases at J, leaving 8 bases unmatched. This CDR3 region has 14 residues. CDR1 and CDR2 from the germline V gene are GTSNPN and SVGIG (reference sequence). Variable domain in full (rest from reference TRBV30 and TRBJ2-1): SQTIHQWPATLVQPVGSPLSLECTVEGTSNPNLYWYRQAAGRGLQLLFYSVGIGQISSEVPQNLSASRPQDRQFILSSKKLLLSDSGFYLCAWRASGAYNEQFFGPGTRLTVL.

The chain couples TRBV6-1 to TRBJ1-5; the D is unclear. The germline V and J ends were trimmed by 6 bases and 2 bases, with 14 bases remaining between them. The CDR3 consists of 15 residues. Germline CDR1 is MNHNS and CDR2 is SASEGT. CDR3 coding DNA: TGTGCCAGCAGCTTTTTACTGAAGGGCAATCAGCCCCAGCATTTT. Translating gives CASSFLLKGNQPQHF.

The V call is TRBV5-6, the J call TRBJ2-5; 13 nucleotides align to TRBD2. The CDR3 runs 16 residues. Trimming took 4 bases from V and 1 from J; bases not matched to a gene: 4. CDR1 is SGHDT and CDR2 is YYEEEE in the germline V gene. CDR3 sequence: CASSKGLAGPQETQYF. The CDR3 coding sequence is TGTGCCAGCAGCAAGGGACTAGCGGGGCCCCAAGAGACCCAGTACTTC.

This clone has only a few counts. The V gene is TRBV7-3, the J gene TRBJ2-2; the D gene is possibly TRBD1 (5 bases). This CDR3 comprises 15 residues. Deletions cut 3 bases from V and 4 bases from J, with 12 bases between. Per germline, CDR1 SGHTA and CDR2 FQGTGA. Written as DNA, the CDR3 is TGTGCCAGCAGCTTGTCCGGACACACCACCGGGGAGCTGTTTTTT. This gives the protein CASSLSGHTTGELFF.

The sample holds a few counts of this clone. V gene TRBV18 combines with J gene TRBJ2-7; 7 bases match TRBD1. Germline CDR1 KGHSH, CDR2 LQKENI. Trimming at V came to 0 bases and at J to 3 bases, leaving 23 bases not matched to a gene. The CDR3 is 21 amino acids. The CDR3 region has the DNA TGTGCCAGCTCACCACCTCATAGTGGGACAGTCGGAGGTGGCGGGCGCTACGAGCAGTACTTC. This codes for CASSPPHSGTVGGGGRYEQYF.

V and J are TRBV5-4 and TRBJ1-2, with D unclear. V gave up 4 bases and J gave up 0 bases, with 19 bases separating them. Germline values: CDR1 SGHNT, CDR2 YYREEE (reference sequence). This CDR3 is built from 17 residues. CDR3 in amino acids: CASSPRGGLGANYGYTF. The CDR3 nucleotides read TGTGCCAGCAGCCCACGAGGAGGACTGGGAGCTAACTATGGCTACACCTTC.

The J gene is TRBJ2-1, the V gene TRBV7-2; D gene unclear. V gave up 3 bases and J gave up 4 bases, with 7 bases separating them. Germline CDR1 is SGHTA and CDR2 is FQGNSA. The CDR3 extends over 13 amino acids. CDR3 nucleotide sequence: TGTGCCAGCAGCTTTTCCCAATACAATGAGCAGTTCTTC. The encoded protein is CASSFSQYNEQFF.

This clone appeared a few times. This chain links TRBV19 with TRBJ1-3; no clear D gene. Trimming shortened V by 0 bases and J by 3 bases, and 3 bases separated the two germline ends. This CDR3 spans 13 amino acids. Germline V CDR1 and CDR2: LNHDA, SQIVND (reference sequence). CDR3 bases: TGTGCCAGTAGTATAGACCATGGAAACACCATATATTTT. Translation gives CASSIDHGNTIYF.

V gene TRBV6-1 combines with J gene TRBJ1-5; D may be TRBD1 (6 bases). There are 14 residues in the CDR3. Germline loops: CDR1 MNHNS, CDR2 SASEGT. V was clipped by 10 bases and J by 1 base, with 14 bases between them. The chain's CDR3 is CATSQGISNQPQHF. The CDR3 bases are TGTGCCACCAGCCAGGGGATAAGCAATCAGCCCCAGCATTTT.

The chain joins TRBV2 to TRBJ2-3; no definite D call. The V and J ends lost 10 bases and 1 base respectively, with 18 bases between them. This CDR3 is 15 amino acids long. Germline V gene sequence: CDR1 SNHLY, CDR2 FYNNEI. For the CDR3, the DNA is TGTGCCATCCCAACGGCTAGTGGGGGCACAGATACGCAGTATTTT. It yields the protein CAIPTASGGTDTQYF.